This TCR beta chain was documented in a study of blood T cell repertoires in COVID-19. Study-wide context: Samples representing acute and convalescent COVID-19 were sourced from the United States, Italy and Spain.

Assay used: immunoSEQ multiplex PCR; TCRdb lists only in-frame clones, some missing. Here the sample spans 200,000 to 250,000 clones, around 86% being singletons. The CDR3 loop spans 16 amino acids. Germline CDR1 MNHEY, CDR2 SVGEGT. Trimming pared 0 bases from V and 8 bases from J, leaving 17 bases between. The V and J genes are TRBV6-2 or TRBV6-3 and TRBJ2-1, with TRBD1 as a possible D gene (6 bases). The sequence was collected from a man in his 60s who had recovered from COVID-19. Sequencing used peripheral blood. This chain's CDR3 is CASSYSGGRGKDEQFF. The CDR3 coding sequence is TGTGCCAGCAGTTACTCGGGTGGCAGGGGAAAGGATGAGCAGTTCTTC.